This T cell receptor beta chain was obtained from a study of T-cell reconstitution after alpha-beta-depleted transplantation in children (dated by TCRdb to 2016 to 2018). For the study in its entirety: T-cell immune reconstitution after TCRalphabeta/CD19-depleted allogeneic hematopoietic cell transplantation in children was quantitatively tracked in the study by means of TCR repertoire profiling.

The library was obtained by PCR. The reads were generated on an Illumina HiSeq 2500. Molecular barcoding was employed in the preparation of TCR libraries, with unique molecular identifiers being used to normalize TCRbeta repertoire quantification. TCRdb cleaned the public reads at Q25 with fastp, built clones with MiXCR and kept in-frame beta chains. Rows merge per CDR3 protein into single entries with the most common DNA and genes. The sample records about 400,000 distinct CDR3 sequences, 20% of which are singletons. Less than 4.5% of the sample comes from the top ten. CDR1 and CDR2, looked up from the germline V gene (reference sequence), are LGHDT and YNNKEL. The CDR3 has 13 amino acids, counting the end cysteine and phenylalanine. CDR3 DNA only is kept here, 39 bases in frame from base 1. Trimming removed 0 bases from V and 1 base from J, leaving 4 bases between the germline ends. Details on this clonotype: Its recognized antigen is unknown. No much larger clone exists at a distance of one base, and base qualities are not known.

The receptor chain draws on TRBV3-1 and TRBJ2-7; the D gene cannot be resolved reliably. The source was PBMCs from the stem cell graft donor, collected from the stem cell graft. The sequence derives from a human donor who donated a stem cell graft to a child with acute myeloid leukemia. The DNA sequence is TGTGCCAGCAGCCAAGACACGTCCTACGAGCAGTACTTC. Its protein is CASSQDTSYEQYF.